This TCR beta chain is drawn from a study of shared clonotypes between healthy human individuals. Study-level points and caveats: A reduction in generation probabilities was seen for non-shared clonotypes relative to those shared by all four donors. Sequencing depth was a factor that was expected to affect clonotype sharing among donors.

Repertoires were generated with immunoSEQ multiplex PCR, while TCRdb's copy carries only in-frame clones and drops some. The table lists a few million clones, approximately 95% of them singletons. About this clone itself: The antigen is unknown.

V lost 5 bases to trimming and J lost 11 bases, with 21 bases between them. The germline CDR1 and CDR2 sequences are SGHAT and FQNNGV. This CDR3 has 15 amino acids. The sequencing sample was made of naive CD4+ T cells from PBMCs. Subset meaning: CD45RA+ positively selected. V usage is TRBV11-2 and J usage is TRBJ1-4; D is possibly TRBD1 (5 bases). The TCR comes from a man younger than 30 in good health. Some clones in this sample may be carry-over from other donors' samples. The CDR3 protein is CASSRSTGAYEKLFF. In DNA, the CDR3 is TGTGCCAGCAGCCGCAGCACTGGGGCTTACGAGAAACTGTTTTTT.